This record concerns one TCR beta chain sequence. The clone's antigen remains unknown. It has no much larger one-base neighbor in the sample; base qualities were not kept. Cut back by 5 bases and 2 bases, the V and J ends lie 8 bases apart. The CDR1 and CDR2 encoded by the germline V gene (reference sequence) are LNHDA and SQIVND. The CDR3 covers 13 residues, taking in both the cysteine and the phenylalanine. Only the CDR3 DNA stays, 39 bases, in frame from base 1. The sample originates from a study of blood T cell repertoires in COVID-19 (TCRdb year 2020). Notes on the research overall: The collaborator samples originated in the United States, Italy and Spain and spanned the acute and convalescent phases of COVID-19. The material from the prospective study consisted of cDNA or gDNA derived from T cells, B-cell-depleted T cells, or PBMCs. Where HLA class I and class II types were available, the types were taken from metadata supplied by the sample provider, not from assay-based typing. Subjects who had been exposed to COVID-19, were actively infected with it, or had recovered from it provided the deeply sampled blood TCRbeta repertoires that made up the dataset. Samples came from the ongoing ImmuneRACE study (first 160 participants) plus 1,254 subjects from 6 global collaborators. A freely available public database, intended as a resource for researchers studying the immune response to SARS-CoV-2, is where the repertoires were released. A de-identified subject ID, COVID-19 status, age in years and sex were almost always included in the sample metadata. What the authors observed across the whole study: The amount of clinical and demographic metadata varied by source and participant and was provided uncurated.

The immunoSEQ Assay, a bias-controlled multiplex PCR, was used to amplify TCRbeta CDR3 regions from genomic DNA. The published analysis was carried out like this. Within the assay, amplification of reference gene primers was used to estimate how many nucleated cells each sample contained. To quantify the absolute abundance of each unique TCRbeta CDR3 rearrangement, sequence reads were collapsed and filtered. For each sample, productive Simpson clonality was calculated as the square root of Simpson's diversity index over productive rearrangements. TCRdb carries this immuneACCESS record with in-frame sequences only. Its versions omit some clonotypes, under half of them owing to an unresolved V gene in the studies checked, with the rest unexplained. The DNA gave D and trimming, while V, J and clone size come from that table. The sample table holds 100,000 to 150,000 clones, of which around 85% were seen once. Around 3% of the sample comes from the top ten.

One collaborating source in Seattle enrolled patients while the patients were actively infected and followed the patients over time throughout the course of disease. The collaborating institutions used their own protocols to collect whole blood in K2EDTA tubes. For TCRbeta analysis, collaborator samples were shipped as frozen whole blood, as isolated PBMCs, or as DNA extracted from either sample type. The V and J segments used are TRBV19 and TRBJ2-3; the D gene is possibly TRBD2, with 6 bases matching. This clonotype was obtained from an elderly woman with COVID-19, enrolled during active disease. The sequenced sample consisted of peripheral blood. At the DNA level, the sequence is TGTGCCAGTAGTCCGGGAGACACAGATACGCAGTATTTT. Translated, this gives CASSPGDTDTQYF.